This T cell receptor beta chain was recorded in a study of PD-1 blockade in mismatch repair-deficient tumors. Germline-derived CDR1 and CDR2 are SSHAT and FNYEAQ (reference sequence). The CDR3 loop spans 16 amino acids. Comment on this clone: At one end the junction does not follow the germline gene, possibly because of a read error.

The TCR-sequenced patients were a few responders to pembrolizumab. The repertoire was sequenced with immunoSEQ multiplex PCR; TCRdb's copy has only in-frame clones and lacks some. The sample consists of roughly 130,000 clones, 88% of them appearing once. The chain has TRBV7-7 and TRBJ2-2; D is perhaps TRBD1 (5 bases). This TCR was recovered from an adult with mismatch repair-deficient cancer. The input for sequencing was peripheral blood, taken approximately 71 weeks after starting pembrolizumab. The CDR3 loop reads CASSSAQGSRTGELFF. CDR3 coding DNA: TGTGCTAGCAGCTCGGCCCAGGGATCGAGGACCGGGGAGCTGTTTTTT.